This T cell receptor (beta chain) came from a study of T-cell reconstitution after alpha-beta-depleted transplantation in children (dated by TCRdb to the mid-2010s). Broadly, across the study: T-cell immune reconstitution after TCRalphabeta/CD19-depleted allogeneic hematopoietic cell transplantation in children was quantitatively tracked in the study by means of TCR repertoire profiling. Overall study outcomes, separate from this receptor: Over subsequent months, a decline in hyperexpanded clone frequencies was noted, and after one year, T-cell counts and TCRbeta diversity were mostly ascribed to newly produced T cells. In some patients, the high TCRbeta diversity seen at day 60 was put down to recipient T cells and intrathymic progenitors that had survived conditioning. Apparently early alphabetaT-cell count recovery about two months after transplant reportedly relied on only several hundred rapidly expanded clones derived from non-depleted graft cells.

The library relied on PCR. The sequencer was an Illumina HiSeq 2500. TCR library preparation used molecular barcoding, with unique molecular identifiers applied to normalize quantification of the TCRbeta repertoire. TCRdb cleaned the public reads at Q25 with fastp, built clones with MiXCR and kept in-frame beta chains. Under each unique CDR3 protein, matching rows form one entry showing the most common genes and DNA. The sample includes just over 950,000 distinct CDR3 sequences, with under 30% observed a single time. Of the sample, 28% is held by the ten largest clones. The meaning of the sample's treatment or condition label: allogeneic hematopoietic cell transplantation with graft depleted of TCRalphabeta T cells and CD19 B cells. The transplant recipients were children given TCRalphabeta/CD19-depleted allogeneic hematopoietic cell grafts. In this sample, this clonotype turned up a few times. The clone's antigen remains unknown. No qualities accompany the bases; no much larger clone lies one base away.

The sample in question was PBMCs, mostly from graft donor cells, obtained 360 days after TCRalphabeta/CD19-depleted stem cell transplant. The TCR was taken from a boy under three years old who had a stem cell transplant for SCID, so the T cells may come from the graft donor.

The CDR3 amino acid sequence is: CASSLGRRGTLDEQYF. The bases read TGCGCCAGCAGCTTGGGTCGACGGGGAACATTAGACGAGCAGTACTTC. This chain is built from TRBV5-1 and TRBJ2-7; the D gene is perhaps TRBD2, on 5 matching bases. The cysteine opens and the phenylalanine closes a CDR3 of 16 amino acids. Only the CDR3 DNA is retained, 48 bases long and in frame from the first base. The CDR1 and CDR2 encoded by the germline V gene are SGHRS and YFSETQ. V gives up 0 bases and J gives up 5 bases, and the segment between their germline ends measures 18 bases. Extended through the reference TRBV5-1 and TRBJ2-7 proteins, this CDR3 yields the full variable domain: KAGVTQTPRYLIKTRGQQVTLSCSPISGHRSVSWYQQTPGQGLQFLFEYFSETQRNKGNFPGRFSGRQFSNSRSEMNVSTLELGDSALYLCASSLGRRGTLDEQYFGPGTRLTVT.